This T cell receptor (beta chain) originates from a study of T cells in Graves' hyperthyroidism and ophthalmopathy. Overall study: Initial diagnosis, before any treatment, was when peripheral blood was collected. Study-level findings and limits: A 13 V-J signature model discriminated ophthalmopathy versus stable hyperthyroidism.

Many counts were recorded for this clonotype. Its target is unknown. Looked up from germline, CDR1 is KGHSH and CDR2 is LQKENI. This CDR3 is built from 15 residues. Trimming took 4 bases from V and 6 from J; bases not matched to a gene: 6. Amplified TCR beta CDR3 regions came from RNA transcripts. When the TCR CDR3 underwent first-round RT-PCR, the HTBI primer set was used. Each CDR3 protein gets one entry after TCRdb re-called the multiplex PCR reads with MiXCR. This table holds fewer than 800,000 distinct CDR3 sequences, around 15% found once. The receptor was derived from a man aged 18 to 35 with Graves' hyperthyroidism. This chain links TRBV18 with TRBJ2-1; TRBD1 agrees at 10 bases. Input material: blood. The CDR3, as DNA: TGTGCCAGCTCACAAGGGACAGGGGTTGTCAATGAGCAGTTCTTC. Translated, it gives CASSQGTGVVNEQFF.